A single sample gave rise to the 11 T cell receptor beta chains below, sequenced in a study of blood T cell repertoires in COVID-19. TCRdb's table, derived via immunoSEQ multiplex PCR, lists solely in-frame clones and lacks some. Altogether 200,000 to 250,000 clones are present, under 90% being singletons, with the ten largest covering around 2%. Input material: PBMCs or T cells enriched from blood (not recorded which). These receptors were taken from a man in his sixties who had recovered from COVID-19.

The gene calls are TRBV5-1 and TRBJ2-5, with TRBD1 identical over 7 bases. This CDR3 has 15 amino acids. Germline values: CDR1 SGHRS, CDR2 YFSETQ. After removal of 6 bases from V and 8 bases from J, the junction contained 16 bases not matched to a gene. The CDR3 sequence: CASTLRQGSGQTQYF. Written as DNA, the CDR3 is TGCGCCAGCACCCTACGACAGGGTTCGGGACAAACCCAGTACTTC.

This clone was found a few times. J is TRBJ1-2 and V is TRBV27; tentatively, D is TRBD1 (6 bases). V dropped 6 bases and J dropped 1 base, with 12 bases sitting between them. The germline gives CDR1 MNHEY, CDR2 SMNVEV (reference sequence). This CDR3 contains 14 residues. The CDR3 coding sequence is TGTGCCAGCAGCACGACAGGTTTTAACTATGGCTACACCTTC. Its translation: CASSTTGFNYGYTF.

The chain's CDR3 is CASSSPGGQGYGYTF. The CDR3 coding sequence is TGTGCCAGCAGCTCTCCCGGGGGACAGGGTTATGGCTACACCTTC. The V and J genes are TRBV13 and TRBJ1-2; 9 positions match TRBD1. The J segment lost 5 bases and the V segment lost 4 bases, leaving 8 bases of the junction unmatched. The CDR3 runs 15 residues. From germline, CDR1 is PRHDT and CDR2 FYEKMQ (reference sequence).

The CDR3 sequence is CASSEELQGLWIYEQYF. CDR3 sequence (DNA): TGTGCCAGCAGTGAGGAGCTTCAGGGGCTTTGGATCTACGAGCAGTACTTC. J is TRBJ2-7 and V is TRBV6-1; possible D gene TRBD1, 6 bases. The germline V gene has CDR1 MNHNS and CDR2 SASEGT. V lost 3 bases, J lost 3 bases, and 21 bases lay in between. This CDR3 region has 17 residues.

The CDR3 region is CAVQGRTDTEAFF. CDR3 DNA sequence: TGTGCCGTACAGGGAAGGACGGACACTGAAGCTTTCTTT. The J gene is TRBJ1-1, the V gene TRBV2, with D tentatively TRBD1 (6 bases). The CDR3 extends over 13 amino acids. Trimming took off 11 bases at V and 3 bases at J, with 16 bases between the two ends. The germline V gene has CDR1 SNHLY and CDR2 FYNNEI. Together with reference TRBV2 and TRBJ1-1, the CDR3 gives the full variable domain: EPEVTQTPSHQVTQMGQEVILRCVPISNHLYFYWYRQILGQKVEFLVSFYNNEISEKSEIFDDQFSVERPDGSNFTLKIRSTKLEDSAMYFCAVQGRTDTEAFFGQGTRLTVV.

This clone appeared a single time. The rearrangement uses TRBV7-2 and TRBJ1-2, with a possible D match to TRBD1 (5 bases). Trimming pared 5 bases from V and 4 bases from J, leaving 17 bases between. The V gene's germline CDR1 is SGHTA and CDR2 FQGNSA. This CDR3 comprises 15 residues. Here the CDR3 DNA reads TGTGCCAGCAGCCAAGCCCCGCCGGGGGTCTATGGCTACACCTTC. This translates into CASSQAPPGVYGYTF.

The chain links TRBV30 to TRBJ1-1; 7 nucleotides align to TRBD1. J lost 3 bases, V lost 3 bases, and 4 bases had no gene match. Germline-derived CDR1 and CDR2 are GTSNPN and SVGIG (reference sequence). The CDR3 has 13 amino acids. The CDR3 region is CAWSPGTDTEAFF. CDR3 DNA sequence: TGTGCCTGGAGCCCCGGGACAGACACTGAAGCTTTCTTT.

The chain has TRBV4-1 and TRBJ1-2, with 7 bases fitting TRBD1. In germline, CDR1 is MGHRA, CDR2 YSYEKL. The CDR3 runs 17 residues. V dropped 3 bases and J dropped 0; count of bases not matched to a gene: 10. CDR3 amino acids: CASSQEPGTAPNYGYTF. The DNA for the CDR3 is TGCGCCAGCAGCCAGGAGCCCGGGACAGCCCCTAACTATGGCTACACCTTC.

V and J are TRBV7-6 and TRBJ2-1; D uncertain. The CDR3 contains 14 residues. Trimming shortened V by 10 bases and J by 4 bases, and 17 bases separated the two germline ends. The germline gives CDR1 SGHVS, CDR2 FNYEAQ. The CDR3 protein is CATRPGSVYNEQFF. DNA of the CDR3: TGTGCCACCAGGCCAGGATCCGTTTACAATGAGCAGTTCTTC.

Concerning this clone: Other DNA sequences in this specimen translate into the identical CDR3. This rearrangement joins TRBV29-1 to TRBJ2-7; weak D call: TRBD2 (6 bases). Looked up from germline, CDR1 is SQVTM and CDR2 is ANQGSEA. The CDR3 loop spans 12 amino acids. The V end lost 0 bases, the J end lost 4 bases, and 7 bases lay between the germline ends. CDR3 region: CSVEEGGYEQYF. In nucleotides, the CDR3 is TGCAGCGTTGAAGAGGGAGGTTACGAGCAGTACTTC.

The table lists this clone with a count of one. The rearrangement links TRBV19 to TRBJ2-6, with 7 bases matching TRBD1. The V and J ends lost 4 bases and 0 bases, in that order; junction bases with no gene match: 3. The germline CDR1 and CDR2 sequences are LNHDA and SQIVND (reference sequence). The CDR3 is 16 residues long. The CDR3 nucleotides read TGTGCCAGTAGTAGGGACAGAACCTCTGGGGCCAACGTCCTGACTTTC. Translation: CASSRDRTSGANVLTF.